The 27 T cell receptor beta chains in this list originate from one sample, sequenced in a study of spatial heterogeneity in lung cancer. TCRdb reprocessed the 5' RACE reads with MiXCR, giving one entry per CDR3 protein. The sample shows about 50,000 distinct CDR3 sequences, about 7.4% of them seen only once. The time point here: sample taken at primary tumor resection. Unsorted samples of tumor, nontumor lung or frozen PBMC had their whole RNA sequenced. The specimen was PBMCs, collected at surgery. Receptors originate from a female donor with early-stage non-small cell lung cancer.

This sequence joins TRBV19 and TRBJ2-2, with TRBD2 matching 8 bases. The germline gives CDR1 LNHDA, CDR2 SQIVND (reference sequence). The CDR3 loop spans 15 amino acids. V was clipped by 4 bases and J by 8 bases; unmatched bases: 9. DNA for the CDR3: TGTGCCAGTAGTACCGGGAGGGGTGATCAAGGGGAGCTGTTTTTT. The encoded protein is CASSTGRGDQGELFF.

This clonotype showed up many times. The CDR3 region is CASSYSVPDTQYF. The CDR3 DNA is TGTGCCAGCAGTTACTCGGTCCCAGATACGCAGTATTTT. The rearrangement uses TRBV6-2 or TRBV6-3 and TRBJ2-3; D not resolved. CDR3 length equals 13 residues. In germline, CDR1 is MNHEY, CDR2 SVGEGT. V lost 0 bases and J lost 4, with 5 bases in between.

Only a few counts were recorded for this clonotype. The chain combines TRBV7-9 with TRBJ1-6; 9 nucleotides match TRBD1. Trimming at V came to 6 bases and at J to 7 bases, leaving 4 bases not matched to a gene. This CDR3 has 14 residues. Germline values: CDR1 SEHNR, CDR2 FQNEAQ (reference sequence). The CDR3: CASSAGTGNSPLHF. The CDR3 bases are TGTGCCAGCAGTGCCGGGACAGGGAATTCACCCCTCCACTTT.

This clonotype showed up just a few times. The chain joins TRBV29-1 to TRBJ2-1; 7 nucleotides match TRBD1. Germline loops: CDR1 SQVTM, CDR2 ANQGSEA. This CDR3 spans 14 amino acids. V shed 4 bases, J shed 4 bases, and the junction held 7 bases outside the gene matches. CDR3: CSVGGQPSYNEQFF. CDR3 bases: TGCAGCGTTGGGGGACAGCCCTCATACAATGAGCAGTTCTTC.

This clonotype was detected many times. The chain uses TRBV7-9 and TRBJ1-1; TRBD1 agrees at 8 bases. Per germline, CDR1 SEHNR and CDR2 FQNEAQ (reference sequence). This CDR3 is built from 14 residues. V lost 5 bases to trimming and J lost 2 bases; unmatched junction nucleotides: 4. In DNA form, the CDR3 reads TGTGCCAGCAGCCGGACAGGGCTTAACACTGAAGCTTTCTTT. Translated: CASSRTGLNTEAFF.

This clonotype was detected a few times. In DNA, the CDR3 is TGTGCCAGCAGCCCCCCAGGGAGGGAGGAGACCCAGTACTTC. It codes for CASSPPGREETQYF. This rearrangement joins TRBV3-1 to TRBJ2-5, with 7 nucleotides matching TRBD2. Per germline, CDR1 LGHDT and CDR2 YNNKEL (reference sequence). The CDR3 totals 14 residues. V lost 4 bases to trimming and J lost 5 bases; unmatched junction nucleotides: 7.

This clonotype has only a few counts. The V and J genes are TRBV5-5 and TRBJ1-1, with 7 bases fitting TRBD1. J lost 5 bases, V lost 4 bases, and 8 bases had no gene match. The CDR3 runs 14 residues. The V gene's germline CDR1 is SGHKS and CDR2 YYEKEE (reference sequence). The CDR3 reads CASSARDSRTEAFF. CDR3 DNA sequence: TGTGCCAGCAGCGCTCGGGACAGTAGGACTGAAGCTTTCTTT.

This clonotype was recorded many times. The V call is TRBV2, the J call TRBJ2-6; no definite D call. The CDR3 spans 12 residues. The V end lost 7 bases, the J end lost 1 base, and 2 bases lay between the germline ends. The V gene's germline CDR1 is SNHLY and CDR2 FYNNEI. Here the CDR3 reads CASKSGANVLTF. CDR3 nucleotides: TGTGCCAGCAAATCTGGGGCCAACGTCCTGACTTTC.

This clonotype appeared a few times. The genes are TRBV30 and TRBJ2-2, with unresolved D. The CDR3 sequence is 14 residues long. Germline assignment: CDR1 GTSNPN and CDR2 SVGIG (reference sequence). V lost 7 bases, J lost 0 bases, and 12 bases lay in between. The chain's CDR3 is CASTVGTNTGELFF. CDR3 sequence (DNA): TGTGCCTCCACCGTTGGAACGAACACCGGGGAGCTGTTTTTT. Full variable domain (rest looked up from reference TRBV30 and TRBJ2-2): SQTIHQWPATLVQPVGSPLSLECTVEGTSNPNLYWYRQAAGRGLQLLFYSVGIGQISSEVPQNLSASRPQDRQFILSSKKLLLSDSGFYLCASTVGTNTGELFFGEGSRLTVL.

V gene TRBV25-1 combines with J gene TRBJ2-1, with 7 bases lining up with TRBD1. The CDR3 has 15 amino acids. Germline V gene data show CDR1 as MGHDK and CDR2 as SYGVNS. V shed 2 bases, J shed 4 bases, and the junction held 5 bases outside the gene matches. The CDR3 loop reads CASSETGDFYNEQFF. CDR3 nucleotide sequence: TGTGCCAGCAGTGAAACAGGGGATTTTTACAATGAGCAGTTCTTC.

This clonotype was recorded a few times. Here the CDR3 DNA reads TGCGCCAGCAGCCAAGACGGGACAGGTTGGGCACCAACTAATGAAAAACTGTTTTTT. Translated: CASSQDGTGWAPTNEKLFF. The chain couples TRBV4-3 to TRBJ1-4, with 8 bases aligning to TRBD1. The CDR3 extends over 19 amino acids. Looked up from germline, CDR1 is LGHNA and CDR2 is YSLEER. Trimming cost V 0 bases and J 0 bases; bases outside gene matches: 9.

This clonotype was observed a few times. The chain has TRBV9 and TRBJ2-3; 10 bases are shared with TRBD2. V shed 4 bases and J 1 base; nucleotides not matched to a gene: 9. The CDR3 totals 17 residues. CDR1 is SGDLS, CDR2 YYNGEE, per germline. The CDR3, as DNA: TGTGCCAGCAGCTTAAGGCCCAGCGGGGGGGGCACAGATACGCAGTATTTT. This sequence encodes CASSLRPSGGGTDTQYF.

This clonotype appeared a few times. The V and J genes are TRBV27 and TRBJ2-7; TRBD1 agrees at 9 bases. Trimming removed 4 bases from V and 1 base from J; junction bases left unmatched: 2. The length of the CDR3 is 14 residues. The germline V gene has CDR1 MNHEY and CDR2 SMNVEV (reference sequence). This chain's CDR3 is CASSYGTGSYEQYF. The CDR3 DNA reads as TGTGCCAGCAGTTATGGGACAGGGTCCTACGAGCAGTACTTC.

In its sample, this clonotype was seen many times. CDR3 in DNA: TGTGCCAGCAGCCCTGCCGGGGCTAGCAATCAGCCCCAGCATTTT. Translating gives CASSPAGASNQPQHF. The V gene is TRBV7-2, the J gene TRBJ1-5; D is possibly TRBD1 (5 bases). V lost 5 bases and J 0 bases, leaving 11 bases between the germline ends. Germline CDR1 is SGHTA and CDR2 is FQGNSA. This CDR3 comprises 15 residues.

This rearrangement joins TRBV12-3 or TRBV12-4 to TRBJ1-2; D ambiguous. This CDR3 comprises 12 residues. V was pared by 5 bases and J by 2 bases, with 6 bases between. CDR3 coding DNA: TGTGCCAGCAGTCCTCAGAACTATGGCTACACCTTC. Its protein is CASSPQNYGYTF.

This clonotype turned up a few times. The chain employs TRBV5-1 and TRBJ2-1; no definite D call. Looked up from germline, CDR1 is SGHRS and CDR2 is YFSETQ. This CDR3 is 12 amino acids long. The germline V and J ends were trimmed by 2 bases and 6 bases, with 6 bases remaining between them. The CDR3 here is CASSFVRNEQFF. CDR3 nucleotide sequence: TGCGCCAGCAGCTTTGTGCGCAATGAGCAGTTCTTC.

The chain has TRBV4-1 and TRBJ2-3; D not certain. This CDR3 contains 17 residues. V gave up 4 bases and J gave up 0 bases, with 17 bases separating them. Germline values: CDR1 MGHRA, CDR2 YSYEKL. CDR3 amino acids: CASSRHTSSASTDTQYF. Written as DNA, the CDR3 is TGCGCCAGCAGCCGTCACACATCGTCCGCCAGCACAGATACGCAGTATTTT.

The chain is built from TRBV7-9 and TRBJ2-3, with 8 bases identical to TRBD2. The CDR3 loop spans 16 amino acids. CDR1 is SEHNR, CDR2 FQNEAQ, per germline (reference sequence). The J segment lost 4 bases and the V segment lost 1 base, leaving 7 bases of the junction unmatched. DNA for the CDR3: TGTGCCAGCAGCTTAGTTCTCGGGGGGGGCCCAGATACGCAGTATTTT. It translates to CASSLVLGGGPDTQYF.

A remark on this clonotype: This could be a read error, since a much larger clone is one nucleotide away. This rearrangement joins TRBV20-1 to TRBJ2-7; 9 bases are shared with TRBD1. This CDR3 is built from 15 residues. The germline V gene has CDR1 DFQATT and CDR2 SNEGSKA (reference sequence). The DNA of the CDR3 is TGCAGTGTTAGAGGGGGATCGGACAGGGGCGGAGAGCAGTACTTC. Translating gives CSVRGGSDRGGEQYF.

This clonotype was counted many times. V gene TRBV7-2 combines with J gene TRBJ1-5; TRBD1 is a possible D gene (5 bases). The CDR3 length is 13 residues. With 1 base removed from V and 5 bases from J, the gap between germline ends came to 6 bases. Germline-derived CDR1 and CDR2 are SGHTA and FQGNSA. The DNA of the CDR3 is TGTGCCAGCAGCTTAGTCAGGGATCAGCCCCAGCATTTT. It translates to CASSLVRDQPQHF. Combining the CDR3 with reference TRBV7-2 and TRBJ1-5 gives the whole variable domain GAGVSQSPSNKVTEKGKDVELRCDPISGHTALYWYRQSLGQGLEFLIYFQGNSAPDKSGLPSDRFSAERTGGSVSTLTIQRTQQEDSAVYLCASSLVRDQPQHFGDGTRLSIL.

This clonotype was seen many times. The chain is built from TRBV4-3 and TRBJ2-7; 10 bases fit TRBD1. V was clipped by 3 bases and J by 6 bases; unmatched bases: 2. The CDR3 runs 13 residues. The germline gives CDR1 LGHNA, CDR2 YSLEER. CDR3 sequence: CASSQGQGLEQYF. CDR3 nucleotides: TGCGCCAGCAGCCAGGGACAGGGGCTCGAGCAGTACTTC.

In this sample, this clonotype turned up many times. The chain uses TRBV9 and TRBJ1-2; a weak D match, TRBD1 (5 bases). The CDR3 length is 14 residues. V gave up 3 bases and J gave up 5 bases, with 14 bases separating them. Per germline, CDR1 SGDLS and CDR2 YYNGEE. For the CDR3, the DNA is TGTGCCAGCAGCGCCGGGACGCAGGCTTATGGCTACACCTTC. It specifies CASSAGTQAYGYTF. The full variable domain, in which reference TRBV9 and TRBJ1-2 provide the parts outside the CDR3, is DSGVTQTPKHLITATGQRVTLRCSPRSGDLSVYWYQQSLDQGLQFLIQYYNGEERAKGNILERFSAQQFPDLHSELNLSSLELGDSALYFCASSAGTQAYGYTFGSGTRLTVV.

The table lists this clonotype with many counts. This sequence joins TRBV27 and TRBJ2-7; TRBD2 might be the D (5 bases). V was shortened by 6 bases and J by 2 bases, with 20 bases between the two germline ends. The germline V gene encodes CDR1 MNHEY and CDR2 SMNVEV (reference sequence). The CDR3 is made up of 16 amino acids. The CDR3 DNA follows: TGTGCCAGCAGGGGTTTGGGGAGCTCCCAACCCTACGAGCAGTACTTC. Translation gives CASRGLGSSQPYEQYF.

This clonotype was detected many times. This sequence joins TRBV7-7 and TRBJ2-2; a possible D gene is TRBD1 (6 bases). Trimming pared 2 bases from V and 4 bases from J, leaving 11 bases between. This CDR3 has 15 residues. Germline values: CDR1 SSHAT, CDR2 FNYEAQ (reference sequence). The CDR3 is CASSLQGGGTGELFF. In DNA form, the CDR3 reads TGTGCCAGCAGCTTACAAGGGGGTGGCACCGGGGAGCTGTTTTTT.

This clonotype was picked up a small number of times. The DNA of the CDR3 is TGTGCCAGCAGCCCCCGATTTAAGAGGGATGGCTACACCTTC. Translated, it gives CASSPRFKRDGYTF. The J gene is TRBJ1-2, the V gene TRBV5-6; D is undetermined. Germline V lookup: CDR1 SGHDT, CDR2 YYEEEE. Trimming pared 4 bases from V and 6 bases from J, leaving 16 bases between. This CDR3 has 14 residues.

This clonotype came up many times. The chain combines TRBV19 with TRBJ1-1; 8 nucleotides align to TRBD1. Trimming cost V 10 bases and J 4 bases; bases outside gene matches: 2. The CDR3 has 11 amino acids. Germline V gives CDR1 LNHDA, CDR2 SQIVND (reference sequence). The CDR3, as DNA: TGTGCCATACAGGGGGGCACTGAAGCTTTCTTT. This encodes CAIQGGTEAFF.

The rearrangement joins TRBV6-1 to TRBJ2-1; 7 bases line up with TRBD1. Germline CDR1 reads MNHNS; CDR2 reads SASEGT. V lost 4 bases, J lost 2 bases, and 2 bases stayed unmatched. The CDR3 has 14 residues. CDR3 bases: TGTGCCAGCAGTGGAGGGGGCACCTACAATGAGCAGTTCTTC. Translated, it gives CASSGGGTYNEQFF.